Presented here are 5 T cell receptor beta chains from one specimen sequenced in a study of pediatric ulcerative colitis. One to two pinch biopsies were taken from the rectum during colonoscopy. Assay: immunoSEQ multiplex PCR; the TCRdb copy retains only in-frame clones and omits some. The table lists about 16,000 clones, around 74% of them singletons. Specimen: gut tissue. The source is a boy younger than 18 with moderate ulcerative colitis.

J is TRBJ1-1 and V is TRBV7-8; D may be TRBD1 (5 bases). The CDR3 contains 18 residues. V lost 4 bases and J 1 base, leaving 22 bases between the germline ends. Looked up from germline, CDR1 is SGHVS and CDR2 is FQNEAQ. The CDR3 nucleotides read TGTGCCAGCAGCTCTAAAATTATTGGGGACCGAGAGAACACTGAAGCTTTCTTT. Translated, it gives CASSSKIIGDRENTEAFF.

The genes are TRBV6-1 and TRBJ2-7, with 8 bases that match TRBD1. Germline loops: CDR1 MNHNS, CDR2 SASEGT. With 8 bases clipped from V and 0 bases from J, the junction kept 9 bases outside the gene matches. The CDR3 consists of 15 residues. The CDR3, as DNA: TGTGCCAGCTTTGACAGGGGTAATCCCTCCTACGAGCAGTACTTC. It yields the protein CASFDRGNPSYEQYF.

This CDR3 reads CASSLWKNNEQFF. CDR3 nucleotides: TGTGCCAGCAGTTTATGGAAAAACAATGAGCAGTTCTTC. This rearrangement joins TRBV27 to TRBJ2-1; D remains unclear. Germline V lookup: CDR1 MNHEY, CDR2 SMNVEV (reference sequence). The CDR3 consists of 13 residues. V lost 1 base and J lost 5, with 6 bases in between.

The DNA of the CDR3 is TGCGCCAGCAGCTTGCTAGGACAGGGTTTCGACTATGGCTACACCTTC. Translating gives CASSLLGQGFDYGYTF. The rearrangement links TRBV5-1 to TRBJ1-2; TRBD1 matches at 8 bases. With V trimmed by 1 base and J by 3 bases, 8 bases remained unmatched. CDR1 is SGHRS and CDR2 is YFSETQ in the germline V gene. CDR3 length: 16 amino acids.

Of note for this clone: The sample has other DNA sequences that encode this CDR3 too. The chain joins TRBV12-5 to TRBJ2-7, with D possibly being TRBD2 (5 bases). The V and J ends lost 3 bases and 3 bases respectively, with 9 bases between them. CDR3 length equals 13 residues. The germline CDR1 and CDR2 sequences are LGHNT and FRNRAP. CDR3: CASGFGVGYEQYF. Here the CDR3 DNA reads TGTGCTAGTGGTTTCGGGGTGGGCTACGAGCAGTACTTC.